Sequencing of this T cell receptor beta chain was carried out in a study of blood T cell repertoires in COVID-19. Turning to the study itself: The origin of the acute and convalescent COVID-19 samples was the United States, Italy and Spain. Nucleic acid was either cDNA or gDNA, and it came from T cells, B-cell-depleted T cells, or PBMCs.

Germline assignment: CDR1 MDHEN and CDR2 SYDVKM. This CDR3 has 15 residues. V gave up 3 bases and J gave up 5 bases; unmatched junction bases: 5. The data were produced by immunoSEQ multiplex PCR, yet TCRdb's version contains in-frame clones alone and is incomplete. The table shows roughly 330,000 clones, with roughly 82% occurring only once. The chain couples TRBV28 to TRBJ2-5, with 11 bases identical to TRBD2. The receptor comes from a woman between 50 and 59 years old with acute or convalescent COVID-19. Source material: peripheral blood. The DNA for the CDR3 is TGTGCCAGCAGTTTTGGGACTAGCGGCCGGGAGACCCAGTACTTC. Translating it yields CASSFGTSGRETQYF.